The clone carrying this TCR beta chain was seen many times. No antigen is known for it. MiXCR was run by TCRdb on the 5' RACE reads, yielding one entry per CDR3 protein. In the table there are about 62,000 distinct CDR3 sequences, about 3.5% of which are singletons. The V and J ends lost 1 base and 4 bases respectively, with 11 bases between them. The CDR3 loop spans 14 amino acids. Germline V CDR1 and CDR2: DFQATT, SNEGSKA (reference sequence). The data derive from a study of neurological immune-mediated disorders. Study-level points and caveats: The level of TCR clonal expansion was highest in patients with HTLV-1-associated myelopathy and lowest in multiple sclerosis, where it fell below the level seen in healthy controls.

Where libraries were unsorted, they were derived from 2 million PBMCs stored at -80 degrees C. This clonotype originated in a woman aged 50 to 60 with multiple sclerosis. The V call is TRBV20-1, the J call TRBJ1-5; D gene uncertain. Sequences were obtained from PBMCs. CDR3 region: CSARGRQENQPQHF. The CDR3, as DNA: TGCAGTGCTAGAGGGAGGCAGGAAAATCAGCCCCAGCATTTT.